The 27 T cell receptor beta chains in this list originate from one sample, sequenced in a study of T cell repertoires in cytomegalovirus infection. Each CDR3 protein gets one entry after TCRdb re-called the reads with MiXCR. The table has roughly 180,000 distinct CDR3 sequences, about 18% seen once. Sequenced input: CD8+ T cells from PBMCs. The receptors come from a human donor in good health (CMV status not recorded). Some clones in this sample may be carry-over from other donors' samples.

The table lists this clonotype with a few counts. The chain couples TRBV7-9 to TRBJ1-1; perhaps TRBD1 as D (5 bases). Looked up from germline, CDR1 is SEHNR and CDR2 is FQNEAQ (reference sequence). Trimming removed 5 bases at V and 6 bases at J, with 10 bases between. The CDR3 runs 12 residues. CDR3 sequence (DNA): TGTGCCAGCAGCCAGGGAGTGGCTGAAGCTTTCTTT. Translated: CASSQGVAEAFF.

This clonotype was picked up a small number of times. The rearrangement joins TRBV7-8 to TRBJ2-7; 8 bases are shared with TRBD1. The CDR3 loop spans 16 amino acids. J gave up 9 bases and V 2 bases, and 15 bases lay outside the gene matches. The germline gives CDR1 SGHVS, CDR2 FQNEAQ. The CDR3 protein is CASSLIRDRSTLGQYF. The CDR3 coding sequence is TGTGCCAGCAGCTTAATCCGGGACAGGAGCACCTTAGGGCAGTACTTC.

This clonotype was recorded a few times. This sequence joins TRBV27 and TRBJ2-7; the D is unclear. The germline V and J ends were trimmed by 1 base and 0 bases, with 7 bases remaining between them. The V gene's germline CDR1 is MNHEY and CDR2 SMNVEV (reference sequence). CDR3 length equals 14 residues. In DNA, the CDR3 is TGTGCCAGCAGTTTATATGAGGACTCCTACGAGCAGTACTTC. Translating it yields CASSLYEDSYEQYF.

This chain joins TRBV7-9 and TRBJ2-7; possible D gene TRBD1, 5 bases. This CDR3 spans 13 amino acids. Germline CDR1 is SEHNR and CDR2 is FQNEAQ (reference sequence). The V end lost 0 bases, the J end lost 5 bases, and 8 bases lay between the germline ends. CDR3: CASSLAGDHEQYF. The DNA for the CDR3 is TGTGCCAGCAGCTTAGCAGGGGATCACGAGCAGTACTTC.

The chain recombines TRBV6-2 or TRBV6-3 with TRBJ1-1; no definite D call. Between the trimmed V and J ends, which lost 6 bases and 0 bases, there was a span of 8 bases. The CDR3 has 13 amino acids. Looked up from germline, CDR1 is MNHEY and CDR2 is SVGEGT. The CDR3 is CASRDVMNTEAFF. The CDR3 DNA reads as TGTGCCAGCAGGGACGTCATGAACACTGAAGCTTTCTTT.

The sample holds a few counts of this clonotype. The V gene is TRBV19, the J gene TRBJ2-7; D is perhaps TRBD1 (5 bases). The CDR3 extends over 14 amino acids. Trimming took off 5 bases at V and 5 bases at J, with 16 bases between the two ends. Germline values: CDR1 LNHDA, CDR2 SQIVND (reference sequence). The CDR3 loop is CASSAQDRIHEQYF. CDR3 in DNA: TGTGCCAGTAGTGCCCAAGACAGAATCCACGAGCAGTACTTC.

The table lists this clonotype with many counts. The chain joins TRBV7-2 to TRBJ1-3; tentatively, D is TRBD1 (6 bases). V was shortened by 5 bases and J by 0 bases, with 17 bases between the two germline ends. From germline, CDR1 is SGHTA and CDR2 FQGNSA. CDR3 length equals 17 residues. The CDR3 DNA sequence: TGTGCCAGCAGCATATATCGGACAGTGAGCTCTGGAAACACCATATATTTT. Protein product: CASSIYRTVSSGNTIYF.

CDR3 sequence (DNA): TGTGCCAGCAGCTTAGGCAGGGGGCGAGAGCAGTACTTC. Its translation is CASSLGRGREQYF. V usage is TRBV11-2 and J usage is TRBJ2-7; 8 positions match TRBD1. CDR3 size: 13 residues. J gave up 7 bases and V 1 base, and 3 bases lay outside the gene matches. Germline V gene data show CDR1 as SGHAT and CDR2 as FQNNGV.

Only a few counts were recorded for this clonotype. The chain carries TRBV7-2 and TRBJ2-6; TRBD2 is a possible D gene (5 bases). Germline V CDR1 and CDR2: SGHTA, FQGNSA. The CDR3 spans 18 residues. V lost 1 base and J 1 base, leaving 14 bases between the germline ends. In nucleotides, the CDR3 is TGTGCCAGCAGCTTAGAACCGGGGATCCCATCTGGGGCCAACGTCCTGACTTTC. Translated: CASSLEPGIPSGANVLTF.

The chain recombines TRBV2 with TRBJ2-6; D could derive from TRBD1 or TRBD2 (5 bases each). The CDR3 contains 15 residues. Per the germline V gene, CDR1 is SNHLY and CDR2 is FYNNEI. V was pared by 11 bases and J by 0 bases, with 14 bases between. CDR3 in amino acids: CAVPGRISGANVLTF. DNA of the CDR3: TGTGCCGTACCGGGACGGATCTCTGGGGCCAACGTCCTGACTTTC. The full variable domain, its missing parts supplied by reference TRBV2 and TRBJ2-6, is EPEVTQTPSHQVTQMGQEVILRCVPISNHLYFYWYRQILGQKVEFLVSFYNNEISEKSEIFDDQFSVERPDGSNFTLKIRSTKLEDSAMYFCAVPGRISGANVLTFGAGSRLTVL.

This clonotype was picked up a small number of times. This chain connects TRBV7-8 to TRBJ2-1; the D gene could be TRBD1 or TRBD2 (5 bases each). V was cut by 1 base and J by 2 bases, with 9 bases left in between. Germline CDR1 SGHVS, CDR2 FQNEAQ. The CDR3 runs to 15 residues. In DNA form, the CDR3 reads TGTGCCAGCAGCTTAGTGGGACGGACCTACAATGAGCAGTTCTTC. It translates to CASSLVGRTYNEQFF.

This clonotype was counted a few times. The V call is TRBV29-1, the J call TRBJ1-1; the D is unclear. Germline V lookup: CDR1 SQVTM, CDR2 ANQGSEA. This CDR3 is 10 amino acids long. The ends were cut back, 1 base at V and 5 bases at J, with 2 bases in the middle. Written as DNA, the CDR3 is TGCAGCGTTGAAGCTACTGAAGCTTTCTTT. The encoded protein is CSVEATEAFF.

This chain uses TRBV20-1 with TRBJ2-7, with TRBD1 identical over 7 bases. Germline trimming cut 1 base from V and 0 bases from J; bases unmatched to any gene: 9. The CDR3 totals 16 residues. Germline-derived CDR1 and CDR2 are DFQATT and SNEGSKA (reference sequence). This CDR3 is CSARGSGTDYSYEQYF. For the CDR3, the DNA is TGCAGTGCTAGAGGTTCCGGGACAGACTACTCCTACGAGCAGTACTTC.

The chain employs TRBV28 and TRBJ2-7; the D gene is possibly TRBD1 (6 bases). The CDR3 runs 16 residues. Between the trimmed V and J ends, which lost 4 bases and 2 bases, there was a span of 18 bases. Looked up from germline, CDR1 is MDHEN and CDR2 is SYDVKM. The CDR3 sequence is CASSSLLDSETYEQYF. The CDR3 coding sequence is TGTGCCAGCAGTTCCCTCCTGGACAGTGAAACCTACGAGCAGTACTTC. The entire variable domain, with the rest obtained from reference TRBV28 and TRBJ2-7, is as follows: DVKVTQSSRYLVKRTGEKVFLECVQDMDHENMFWYRQDPGLGLRLIYFSYDVKMKEKGDIPEGYSVSREKKERFSLILESASTNQTSMYLCASSSLLDSETYEQYFGPGTRLTVT.

CDR3 bases: TGTGCCAGCACCCCCGGGTATGAAAAACTGTTTTTT. Amino acid sequence: CASTPGYEKLFF. The chain employs TRBV12-3 or TRBV12-4 and TRBJ1-4; D gene ambiguous. This CDR3 has 12 amino acids. V shed 7 bases and J shed 6 bases, with 9 bases lying between them.

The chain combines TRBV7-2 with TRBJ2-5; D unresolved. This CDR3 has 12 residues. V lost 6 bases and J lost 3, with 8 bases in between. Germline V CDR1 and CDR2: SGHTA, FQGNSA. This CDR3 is CASSHGKETQYF. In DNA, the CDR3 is TGTGCCAGCAGTCACGGTAAAGAGACCCAGTACTTC.

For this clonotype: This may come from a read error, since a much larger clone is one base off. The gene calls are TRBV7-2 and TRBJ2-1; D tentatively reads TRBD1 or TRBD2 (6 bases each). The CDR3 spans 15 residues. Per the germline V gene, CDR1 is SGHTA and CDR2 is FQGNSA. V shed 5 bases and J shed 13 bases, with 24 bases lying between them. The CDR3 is CASSHRRGSQGDQFF. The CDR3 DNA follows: TGTGCCAGCAGCCATAGGAGGGGGTCTCAGGGTGATCAGTTCTTC.

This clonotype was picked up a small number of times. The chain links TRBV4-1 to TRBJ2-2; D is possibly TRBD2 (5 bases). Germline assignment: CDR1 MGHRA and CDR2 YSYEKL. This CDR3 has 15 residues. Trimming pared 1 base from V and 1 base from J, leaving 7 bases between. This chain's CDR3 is CASSQARGNTGELFF. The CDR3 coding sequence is TGCGCCAGCAGCCAAGCCCGGGGGAACACCGGGGAGCTGTTTTTT.

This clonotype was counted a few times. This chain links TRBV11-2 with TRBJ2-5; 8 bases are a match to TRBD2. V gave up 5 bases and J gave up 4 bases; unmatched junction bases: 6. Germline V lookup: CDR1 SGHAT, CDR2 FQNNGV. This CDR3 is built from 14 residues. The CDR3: CASSPGGGRETQYF. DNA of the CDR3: TGTGCCAGCAGCCCCGGGGGGGGGCGAGAGACCCAGTACTTC.

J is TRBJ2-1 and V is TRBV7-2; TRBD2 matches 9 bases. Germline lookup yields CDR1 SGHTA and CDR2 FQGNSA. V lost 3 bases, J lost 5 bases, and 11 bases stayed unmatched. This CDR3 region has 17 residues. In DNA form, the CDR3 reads TGTGCCAGCAGCTTTACCGGGGGCGGGGGGGCCAACAATGAGCAGTTCTTC. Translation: CASSFTGGGGANNEQFF.

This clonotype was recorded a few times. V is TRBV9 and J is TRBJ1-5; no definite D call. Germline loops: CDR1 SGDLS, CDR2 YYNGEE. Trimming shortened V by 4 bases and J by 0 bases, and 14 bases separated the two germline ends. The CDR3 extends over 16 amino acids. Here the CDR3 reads CASSRDPGHSNQPQHF. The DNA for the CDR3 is TGTGCCAGCAGCCGAGACCCGGGCCATAGCAATCAGCCCCAGCATTTT.

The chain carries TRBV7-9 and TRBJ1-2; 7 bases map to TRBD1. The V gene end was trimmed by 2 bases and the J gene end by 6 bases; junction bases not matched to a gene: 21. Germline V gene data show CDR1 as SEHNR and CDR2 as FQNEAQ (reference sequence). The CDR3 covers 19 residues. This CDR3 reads CASSLIPGSLATGSHGYTF. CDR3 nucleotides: TGTGCCAGCAGCTTAATTCCCGGCTCGTTGGCGACAGGGTCCCATGGCTACACCTTC.

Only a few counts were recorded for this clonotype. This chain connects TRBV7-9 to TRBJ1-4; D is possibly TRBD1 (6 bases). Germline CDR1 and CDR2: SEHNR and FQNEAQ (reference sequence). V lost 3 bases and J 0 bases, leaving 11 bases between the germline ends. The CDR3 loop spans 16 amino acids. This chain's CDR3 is CASSFPGVATNEKLFF. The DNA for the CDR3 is TGTGCCAGCAGCTTCCCAGGGGTCGCAACTAATGAAAAACTGTTTTTT.

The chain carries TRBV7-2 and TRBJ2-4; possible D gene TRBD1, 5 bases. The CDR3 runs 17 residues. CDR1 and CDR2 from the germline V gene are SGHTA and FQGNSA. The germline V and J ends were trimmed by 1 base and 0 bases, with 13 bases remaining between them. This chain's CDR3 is CASSLGLRALAKNIQYF. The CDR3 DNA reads TGTGCCAGCAGCTTAGGCCTCAGGGCACTAGCCAAAAACATTCAGTACTTC. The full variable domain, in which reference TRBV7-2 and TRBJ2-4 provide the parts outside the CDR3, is GAGVSQSPSNKVTEKGKDVELRCDPISGHTALYWYRQSLGQGLEFLIYFQGNSAPDKSGLPSDRFSAERTGGSVSTLTIQRTQQEDSAVYLCASSLGLRALAKNIQYFGAGTRLSVL.

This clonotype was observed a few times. CDR3 amino acids: CASSTGTRAWSEQYF. Here the CDR3 DNA reads TGTGCCAGCAGCACAGGGACCCGAGCGTGGAGCGAGCAGTACTTC. V gene TRBV7-9 combines with J gene TRBJ2-7, with a weak D call TRBD1 (6 bases). V gave up 5 bases and J gave up 6 bases, with 20 bases separating them. Germline-derived CDR1 and CDR2 are SEHNR and FQNEAQ (reference sequence). The CDR3 length is 15 residues.

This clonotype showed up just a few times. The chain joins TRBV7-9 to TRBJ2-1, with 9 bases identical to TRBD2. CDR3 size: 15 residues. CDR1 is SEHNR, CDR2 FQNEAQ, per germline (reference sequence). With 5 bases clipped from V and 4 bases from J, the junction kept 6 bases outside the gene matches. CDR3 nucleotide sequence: TGTGCCAGCAGCGTTAAGCGGGGGGCATACAATGAGCAGTTCTTC. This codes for CASSVKRGAYNEQFF.

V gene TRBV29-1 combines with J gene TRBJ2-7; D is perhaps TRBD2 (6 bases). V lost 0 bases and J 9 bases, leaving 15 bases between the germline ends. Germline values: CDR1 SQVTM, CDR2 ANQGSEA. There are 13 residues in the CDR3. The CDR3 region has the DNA TGCAGCGTTGAAGACAGGGCCCCGGGGGTGCAGTACTTC. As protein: CSVEDRAPGVQYF.